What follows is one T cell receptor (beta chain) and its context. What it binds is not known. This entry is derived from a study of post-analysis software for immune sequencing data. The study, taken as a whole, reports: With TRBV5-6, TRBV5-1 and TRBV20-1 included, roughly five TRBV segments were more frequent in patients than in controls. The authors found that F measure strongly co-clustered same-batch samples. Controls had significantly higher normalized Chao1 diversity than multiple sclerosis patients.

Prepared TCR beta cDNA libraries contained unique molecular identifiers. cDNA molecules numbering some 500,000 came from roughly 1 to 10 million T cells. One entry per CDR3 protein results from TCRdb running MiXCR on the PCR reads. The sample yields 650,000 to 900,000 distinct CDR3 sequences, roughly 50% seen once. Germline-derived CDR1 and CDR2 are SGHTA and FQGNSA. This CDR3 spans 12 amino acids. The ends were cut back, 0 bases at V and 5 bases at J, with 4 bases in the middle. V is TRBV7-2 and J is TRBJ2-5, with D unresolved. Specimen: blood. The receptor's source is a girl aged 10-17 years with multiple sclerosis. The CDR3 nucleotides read TGTGCCAGCAGCTTAGCGTGGGAGACCCAGTACTTC. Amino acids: CASSLAWETQYF.